These T cell receptor beta chains were read from a single sample in a study of shared clonotypes between healthy human individuals. The table came from immunoSEQ multiplex PCR; TCRdb's copy has only in-frame clones and leaves some out. The table includes about 2 million clones, about 95% detected once. Sequencing was performed on naive CD8+ T cells sorted from blood. The receptors come from a man younger than 35 in good health. The CDR3 runs from the conserved cysteine through the conserved F or W. Fields, in order: D gene, clone size, J gene, V gene, CDR3 protein, CDR3 DNA. D genes are given only for firm matches. Some rows have no size entry. The others give once, few or many, or a class for an expanded clone.

>-|-|TRBJ2-7|TRBV6-5
CASSYSLAFSYEQYF
TGTGCCAGCAGTTACTCGTTGGCGTTCTCCTACGAGCAGTACTTC
>TRBD2|-|TRBJ2-3|TRBV9
CASSVGLAGALSTDTQYF
TGTGCCAGCAGCGTAGGGCTAGCGGGGGCGCTAAGCACAGATACGCAGTATTTT
>TRBD1|once|TRBJ2-5|TRBV7-9
CASSLLGTGEQETQYF
TGTGCCAGCAGCCTATTGGGGACAGGGGAGCAAGAGACCCAGTACTTC
>TRBD1|-|TRBJ1-6|TRBV6-6
CASTTRTGPQPLHF
TGTGCCAGCACTACTAGGACAGGGCCGCAACCCCTCCACTTT
>-|-|TRBJ2-5|TRBV29-1
CSTGKSQYF
TGCAGTACAGGGAAATCGCAGTACTTC
>-|-|TRBJ2-1|TRBV7-8
CASSLALAHSYNEQFF
TGTGCCAGCAGCTTAGCCCTAGCGCACTCCTACAATGAGCAGTTCTTC
>TRBD2|-|TRBJ2-1|TRBV5-1
CASSLAGSGLPSYNEQFF
TGCGCCAGCAGCTTGGCGGGTAGCGGGTTGCCTTCCTACAATGAGCAGTTCTTC
>-|-|TRBJ1-5|TRBV5-8
CASSLTGFSNQPQHF
TGTGCCAGCAGCTTGACCGGTTTTAGCAATCAGCCCCAGCATTTT
>TRBD1|once|TRBJ2-7|TRBV27
CASRTTGGFYEQYF
TGTGCCAGCAGGACGACAGGGGGCTTCTACGAGCAGTACTTC
>TRBD2|-|TRBJ2-7|TRBV19
CASSLRLAGEVYEQYF
TGTGCCAGTAGTCTCCGACTAGCGGGAGAGGTGTACGAGCAGTACTTC
>-|once|TRBJ2-1|TRBV7-9
CASSLAIGVEQFF
TGTGCCAGCAGCTTAGCAATAGGGGTTGAGCAGTTCTTC
>TRBD2|-|TRBJ2-6|TRBV13
CASSLRGGTGANVLTF
TGTGCCAGCAGCTTAAGGGGAGGGACTGGGGCCAACGTCCTGACTTTC
>-|-|TRBJ1-2|TRBV19
CASSPDQYGYTF
TGTGCCAGTAGTCCAGATCAATATGGCTACACCTTC
>TRBD1|-|TRBJ1-5|TRBV15
CATSWTGGGNQPQHF
TGTGCCACCAGCTGGACAGGGGGGGGCAATCAGCCCCAGCATTTT
>TRBD2|-|TRBJ2-3|TRBV30
CAWSVAGGRLDTQYF
TGTGCCTGGAGTGTGGCGGGAGGGCGGTTGGATACGCAGTATTTT
>-|once|TRBJ1-1|TRBV9
CASSRAGVNTEAFF
TGTGCCAGCAGCCGAGCGGGAGTGAACACTGAAGCTTTCTTT
>-|-|TRBJ2-2|TRBV5-1
CASNRLSRQDASNTGELFF
TGCGCCAGCAACCGCCTCTCGCGGCAGGATGCGTCGAACACCGGGGAGCTGTTTTTT
>-|-|TRBJ1-1|TRBV5-8
CASSLDISMNTEAFF
TGTGCCAGCAGCTTGGACATTTCGATGAACACTGAAGCTTTCTTT
>TRBD2|-|TRBJ2-1|TRBV19
CASSIERREGTEQFF
TGTGCCAGTAGTATAGAGCGTCGGGAGGGCACTGAGCAGTTCTTC
>-|-|TRBJ2-7|TRBV27
CASSLVGGRGTYEQYF
TGTGCCAGCAGTTTAGTCGGGGGCAGGGGGACCTACGAGCAGTACTTC
>-|-|TRBJ2-3|TRBV2
CASSDHINTDTQYF
TGTGCCAGCAGTGATCACATAAACACAGATACGCAGTATTTT
>-|-|TRBJ2-2|TRBV15
CATSISGELFF
TGTGCCACCAGCATATCCGGGGAGCTGTTTTTT
>-|-|TRBJ2-7|TRBV27
CASSYRAGSYEQYF
TGTGCCAGCAGTTATCGGGCCGGCTCCTACGAGCAGTACTTC
>TRBD2|-|TRBJ2-1|TRBV11-1
CASSLQAGGSNEQFF
TGTGCCAGCAGCTTACAGGCGGGGGGATCCAATGAGCAGTTCTTC
>TRBD1|-|TRBJ2-1|TRBV10-1
CASSDGQGSREQFF
TGCGCCAGCAGTGACGGACAGGGATCCCGTGAGCAGTTCTTC
>TRBD2|-|TRBJ2-1|TRBV5-1
CASSQGLAGEYEQFF
TGCGCCAGCAGCCAAGGACTAGCGGGAGAGTACGAGCAGTTCTTC
>-|-|TRBJ2-1|TRBV14
CASSPDYNEQFF
TGTGCCAGCAGCCCCGACTACAATGAGCAGTTCTTC
>TRBD1|once|TRBJ2-2|TRBV6-5
CASSFWTGTGELFF
TGTGCCAGCAGTTTCTGGACAGGGACCGGGGAGCTGTTTTTT
>-|-|TRBJ1-2|TRBV4-3
CASSPLYDTPVIGYTF
TGCGCCAGCAGCCCCCTTTATGACACCCCCGTAATCGGCTACACCTTC
>-|-|TRBJ2-7|TRBV4-1
CASSPNPGDRDEQYF
TGCGCCAGCAGCCCCAATCCAGGGGATCGGGACGAGCAGTACTTC
>TRBD1|-|TRBJ1-4|TRBV30
CAWSWDRGQEKLFF
TGTGCCTGGAGTTGGGACAGGGGGCAAGAAAAACTGTTTTTT
>TRBD2|-|TRBJ2-3|TRBV11-2
CASSLGGSTADTQYF
TGTGCCAGCAGCTTGGGGGGGAGTACTGCAGATACGCAGTATTTT
>-|-|TRBJ2-2|TRBV13
CASSLVRGGGELFF
TGTGCCAGCAGCTTGGTCCGGGGCGGCGGGGAGCTGTTTTTT
>TRBD2|-|TRBJ2-1|TRBV27
CASKGGGDSYNEQFF
TGTGCCAGCAAAGGTGGGGGGGACTCCTACAATGAGCAGTTCTTC
>TRBD1|-|TRBJ2-7|TRBV11-2
CASSYEPGTVYEQYF
TGTGCCAGCAGCTACGAACCCGGGACAGTCTACGAGCAGTACTTC
>-|-|TRBJ2-3|TRBV7-9
CSAPPPMEEDTQYF
TGTAGCGCCCCCCCTCCGATGGAGGAGGATACGCAGTATTTT
>-|-|TRBJ1-5|TRBV10-1
CASSQFLRAGAQPQHF
TGCGCCAGCTCTCAATTTCTCCGTGCGGGTGCTCAGCCCCAGCATTTT
>TRBD2|-|TRBJ2-2|TRBV5-5
CASSPTSGIRQVGELFF
TGTGCCAGCAGCCCGACTAGCGGGATCCGTCAGGTCGGGGAGCTGTTTTTT
>-|once|TRBJ2-2|TRBV5-4
CASSFLGGNTGELFF
TGTGCCAGCAGTTTCCTTGGGGGGAACACCGGGGAGCTGTTTTTT
>-|-|TRBJ1-3|TRBV6-1
CASSGGVSLSGNTIYF
TGTGCCAGCAGTGGGGGCGTAAGTCTCTCTGGAAACACCATATATTTT
>TRBD1|-|TRBJ2-1|TRBV4-1
CASSLRQGNEQFF
TGCGCCAGCAGCCTAAGACAGGGGAATGAGCAGTTCTTC